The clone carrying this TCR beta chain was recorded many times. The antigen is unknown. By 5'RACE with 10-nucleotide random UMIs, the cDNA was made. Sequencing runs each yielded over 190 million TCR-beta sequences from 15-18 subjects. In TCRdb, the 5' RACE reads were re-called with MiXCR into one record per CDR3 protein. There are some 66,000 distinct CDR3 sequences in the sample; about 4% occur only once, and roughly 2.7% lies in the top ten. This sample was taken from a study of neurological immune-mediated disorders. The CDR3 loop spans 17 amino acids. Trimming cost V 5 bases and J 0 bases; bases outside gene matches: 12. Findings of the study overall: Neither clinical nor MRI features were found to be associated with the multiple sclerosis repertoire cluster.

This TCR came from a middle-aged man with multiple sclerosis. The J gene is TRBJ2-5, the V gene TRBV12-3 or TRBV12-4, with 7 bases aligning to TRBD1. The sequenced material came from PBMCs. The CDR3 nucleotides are TGTGCCAGCAGTCGCCGGGACAGAGTCTGGGACCAAGAGACCCAGTACTTC. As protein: CASSRRDRVWDQETQYF.